This is a list of T cell receptor beta chains from one sample in a study of T cells in Graves' hyperthyroidism and ophthalmopathy. MiXCR, run by TCRdb on the multiplex PCR reads, gives a single entry per CDR3 protein. The table shows roughly 500,000 distinct CDR3 sequences, with around a quarter occurring only once. What was sequenced was blood. The receptors here all came from a woman in her thirties with Graves' ophthalmopathy. The CDR3 runs from the conserved cysteine through the conserved F or W. The D gene is left open where the match is weak. Expanded clones get a size class; other rows say once, few or many, or leave the size out.

TRBJ2-5 many NA TRBV6-1 CATRAGSLQETQYF TGTGCCACCCGGGCAGGGTCTCTCCAAGAGACCCAGTACTTC
TRBJ1-2 many NA TRBV6-2/TRBV6-3 CASKWAGATYEGYTF TGTGCCAGCAAATGGGCAGGAGCGACCTATGAAGGCTACACCTTC
TRBJ2-2 NA NA TRBV7-2 CASSYSTAPGRNTGELFF TGTGCCAGCAGCTATAGCACTGCCCCAGGGAGGAACACCGGGGAGCTGTTTTTT
TRBJ2-7 many NA TRBV7-2 CASSSLDSGYEQYF TGTGCCAGCAGCTCCCTGGACAGCGGGTACGAGCAGTACTTC
TRBJ2-5 NA TRBD1 TRBV30 CAWSVPRTGPQETQYF TGTGCCTGGAGTGTACCCCGGACAGGTCCTCAAGAGACCCAGTACTTC
TRBJ2-5 many NA TRBV13 CASSSDYRSETQYF TGTGCCAGCAGCTCAGACTACCGGAGTGAGACCCAGTACTTC
TRBJ1-6 few NA TRBV9 CASSVASQVSGGYSPLHF TGTGCCAGCAGCGTAGCTTCCCAAGTCTCCGGGGGGTATTCACCCCTCCACTTT
TRBJ1-2 NA NA TRBV24-1 CATSDLVPTAHGYTF TGTGCCACCAGTGATTTAGTCCCGACAGCCCATGGCTACACCTTC
TRBJ2-7 NA NA TRBV12-3/TRBV12-4 CASSLTGGRFGEQYF TGTGCCAGCAGTTTAACCGGGGGGCGCTTTGGGGAGCAGTACTTC
TRBJ1-3 many NA TRBV6-5 CASSYSAPGTGNTIYF TGTGCCAGCAGTTACTCGGCCCCAGGGACTGGAAACACCATATATTTT
TRBJ2-5 NA TRBD2 TRBV7-8 CASSFDGLAANGETQYF TGTGCCAGCAGCTTCGACGGACTAGCAGCCAATGGGGAGACCCAGTACTTC
TRBJ2-7 NA NA TRBV12-3/TRBV12-4 CASSTGLGYEQYF TGTGCCAGCAGTACAGGGTTGGGCTACGAGCAGTACTTC
TRBJ2-5 many NA TRBV19 CASSSAGRETQYF TGTGCCAGTAGTTCCGCAGGGAGGGAGACCCAGTACTTC